The present TCR beta chain was sequenced within a study of regulatory T cells in long-lasting Graves disease. Germline trimming cut 5 bases from V and 7 bases from J; bases unmatched to any gene: 10. CDR1 is DFQATT and CDR2 is SNEGSKA in the germline V gene (reference sequence). The CDR3 length is 13 residues. This clonotype was seen at least ten times. Combining iRepertoire HTBI primers with Arm-PCR of CDR3 regions, the authors built TCR beta libraries. In TCRdb, the multiplex PCR reads were re-called with MiXCR into one record per CDR3 protein. The table includes 650,000 to 850,000 distinct CDR3 sequences, around 30% detected once. Time point here: persistent/refractory GD, antithyroid drugs over 5 years with positive TRAb. The TCR library was prepared using RNA isolated from PBMCs.

This clonotype was obtained from a female donor with Graves disease. Sample: peripheral blood mononuclear cells (PBMCs), taken when the disease was refractory, from a patient treated with antithyroid drugs. V gene TRBV20-1 combines with J gene TRBJ2-5; 7 bases line up with TRBD1. The CDR3 is CSAPDRATGTQYF. The CDR3 DNA reads TGCAGTGCTCCCGACAGGGCCACAGGGACCCAGTACTTC.